What follows is one TCR beta chain and its context. Its antigen remains unidentified. These data come from a study of cytomegalovirus exposure and HLA in healthy donors. Study-wide results and caveats: The Asian-associated ancestry cluster reportedly had fewer N-insertions than the roughly 700-donor mean in a later analysis.

CDR3 length: 14 amino acids. The V end lost 7 bases, the J end lost 5 bases, and 17 bases lay between the germline ends. Germline V gives CDR1 LNHDA, CDR2 SQIVND (reference sequence). The PCR contained 60 Vbeta and 13 Jbeta primers. Here immunoSEQ multiplex PCR was the method, and the copy in TCRdb shows in-frame clones only, minus some. In the table there are around 210,000 clones, roughly 81% of which are singletons. There were likely unrecorded immune exposures, though donors were nominally healthy when sampled. Sequenced sample: PBMCs. V is TRBV19 and J is TRBJ1-1, with D perhaps TRBD1 (6 bases). The clonotype was recovered from a girl between 2 and 10 years old in good health and CMV-seronegative. The CDR3 region has the DNA TGTGCCAGTAACATGGGGGGGCAGTGGACTGAAGCTTTCTTT. It specifies CASNMGGQWTEAFF.